These 17 T cell receptor beta chains were all obtained from the same sample, sequenced in a study of T cell responses to AZD1222 COVID-19 vaccine. Produced via immunoSEQ multiplex PCR; TCRdb's table is partial and in-frame only. The table lists about 120,000 clones, about 89% of them singletons, with less than 30% in the top ten. The source material was peripheral blood, sampled on day 0 of AZD1222 vaccination. The source is an adult in good health.

V gene TRBV6-2 or TRBV6-3 combines with J gene TRBJ2-7, with 9 bases lining up with TRBD1. After removal of 5 bases from V and 3 bases from J, the junction contained 8 bases not matched to a gene. This CDR3 region has 15 residues. Germline V CDR1 and CDR2: MNHEY, SVGEGT. CDR3 protein: CASSPEGQGNYEQYF. In DNA, the CDR3 is TGTGCCAGCAGTCCGGAGGGACAGGGAAACTACGAGCAGTACTTC.

The genes are TRBV19 and TRBJ1-1, with D maybe TRBD1 (6 bases). V was pared by 6 bases and J by 6 bases, with 26 bases between. The germline gives CDR1 LNHDA, CDR2 SQIVND (reference sequence). The CDR3 consists of 17 residues. The DNA for the CDR3 is TGTGCCAGTAGGGGCGGGGGCGGGGGCGACAGGCGGCCTGAAGCTTTCTTT. Residues: CASRGGGGGDRRPEAFF.

The chain recombines TRBV12-3 or TRBV12-4 with TRBJ2-3, with D uncertain. This CDR3 has 11 amino acids. V was shortened by 3 bases and J by 6 bases, with 4 bases between the two germline ends. CDR3 DNA sequence: TGTGCCAGCAGTTTGATCGATACGCAGTATTTT. Its protein product is CASSLIDTQYF.

This clone is a singleton in its sample. The rearrangement joins TRBV7-3 to TRBJ2-3; 8 nucleotides match TRBD2. Germline V CDR1 and CDR2: SGHTA, FQGTGA. The J segment lost 4 bases and the V segment lost 4 bases, leaving 10 bases of the junction unmatched. The CDR3 is made up of 16 amino acids. This chain's CDR3 is CASSSPFGGGSDTQYF. The CDR3 nucleotides read TGTGCCAGCAGCTCCCCTTTCGGCGGGGGGTCAGATACGCAGTATTTT.

V is TRBV14 and J is TRBJ1-1; D possibly corresponds to TRBD1 (6 bases). V dropped 2 bases and J dropped 0 bases, with 25 bases sitting between them. The CDR3 is 20 residues long. Germline V gives CDR1 SGHDN, CDR2 FVKESK. The CDR3 protein is CASSQIRWDTSRGVNTEAFF. CDR3 in DNA: TGTGCCAGCAGCCAAATTAGATGGGACACTTCAAGGGGCGTGAACACTGAAGCTTTCTTT.

The gene calls are TRBV7-2 and TRBJ1-1; unclear D gene. Per the germline V gene, CDR1 is SGHTA and CDR2 is FQGNSA. The V and J ends lost 4 bases and 0 bases respectively, with 12 bases between them. The CDR3 consists of 15 residues. CDR3: CASSSGRIMNTEAFF. The CDR3 DNA reads as TGTGCCAGCAGCTCAGGACGGATAATGAACACTGAAGCTTTCTTT.

The rearrangement uses TRBV7-8 and TRBJ2-5, with a tentative D call TRBD2 (5 bases). V shed 0 bases and J shed 3 bases, with 5 bases lying between them. The germline V gene has CDR1 SGHVS and CDR2 FQNEAQ. The CDR3 extends over 13 amino acids. The CDR3 DNA is TGTGCCAGCAGCTTAGCGGAGGAAGAGACCCAGTACTTC. Protein sequence: CASSLAEEETQYF.

This clone was found a few times. CDR3 coding DNA: TGTGCCAGCAGCTTAAGCGCCCAGGGGGGTACGCAGTATTTT. Protein product: CASSLSAQGGTQYF. This chain connects TRBV5-6 to TRBJ2-3, with a possible D match to TRBD1 (7 bases). From germline, CDR1 is SGHDT and CDR2 YYEEEE. Trimming took 2 bases from V and 8 from J, leaving 15 bases between them. The CDR3 is made up of 14 amino acids.

This clone was seen more than once but under ten times. The chain links TRBV28 to TRBJ2-5; 8 positions match TRBD2. The germline V gene has CDR1 MDHEN and CDR2 SYDVKM. The length of the CDR3 is 17 residues. After removal of 5 bases from V and 1 base from J, the junction contained 12 bases not matched to a gene. The chain's CDR3 is CASSGAGEGVIQETQYF. CDR3 bases: TGTGCCAGCAGTGGAGCGGGGGAGGGAGTGATCCAAGAGACCCAGTACTTC.

In this sample, this clone turned up many times. The chain employs TRBV11-3 and TRBJ2-2; D not resolved. The CDR3 is 12 amino acids. Trimming cost V 4 bases and J 5 bases, with 5 bases left between them. CDR1 is SGHNT and CDR2 is YENEEA in the germline V gene. CDR3 region: CASSSFTGELFF. CDR3 DNA sequence: TGTGCCAGCAGCTCCTTTACCGGGGAGCTGTTTTTT.

This rearrangement joins TRBV29-1 to TRBJ1-1, with D possibly TRBD1 on 5 matching bases. This CDR3 contains 13 residues. Germline values: CDR1 SQVTM, CDR2 ANQGSEA. V dropped 7 bases and J dropped 10 bases, with 22 bases sitting between them. The CDR3 loop reads CSAVDTGAFAAFF. The CDR3 DNA reads as TGCAGCGCAGTAGACACAGGCGCTTTTGCAGCTTTCTTT.

This chain uses TRBV19 with TRBJ1-5, with D possibly being TRBD1 (6 bases). Germline loops: CDR1 LNHDA, CDR2 SQIVND (reference sequence). The CDR3 is 16 amino acids. Trimming left V 5 bases short and J 5 bases short, with 19 bases between. CDR3 DNA: TGTGCCAGTAGTCCAGTAAGGCAGGGGCCCCATCAGCCCCAGCATTTT. Translating gives CASSPVRQGPHQPQHF.

This clone was observed once. The chain has TRBV30 and TRBJ1-2; a weak D match, TRBD1 (6 bases). V dropped 0 bases and J dropped 10 bases, with 15 bases sitting between them. Germline lookup yields CDR1 GTSNPN and CDR2 SVGIG (reference sequence). CDR3 length equals 13 residues. CDR3 protein: CAWSVNREEDYTF. The CDR3 DNA sequence: TGTGCCTGGAGTGTGAACAGGGAGGAAGACTACACCTTC.

In DNA, the CDR3 is TGTGCCAGCATCAAGGGCGGGAATAGCAATCAGCCCCAGCATTTT. It codes for CASIKGGNSNQPQHF. The rearrangement links TRBV6-5 to TRBJ1-5; D not resolved. The germline V gene encodes CDR1 MNHEY and CDR2 SVGAGI. The CDR3 covers 15 residues. Trimming pared 7 bases from V and 0 bases from J, leaving 13 bases between.

This clone showed up just a few times. The chain uses TRBV7-2 and TRBJ2-3; D is unresolved. The CDR3 runs 14 residues. CDR1 SGHTA and CDR2 FQGNSA come from the germline V gene. V was cut by 5 bases and J by 0 bases, with 9 bases left in between. CDR3 coding DNA: TGTGCCAGCAGCCCTATTTTGAGCACAGATACGCAGTATTTT. Translating it yields CASSPILSTDTQYF.

The CDR3 DNA follows: TGCGCCAGCACCAAACAGGGTTATAATGAAAAACTGTTTTTT. Its translation is CASTKQGYNEKLFF. This chain links TRBV5-1 with TRBJ1-4; D is perhaps TRBD1 (6 bases). The V end lost 6 bases, the J end lost 4 bases, and 13 bases lay between the germline ends. This CDR3 region has 14 residues. Germline assignment: CDR1 SGHRS and CDR2 YFSETQ. Filled out from reference TRBV5-1 and TRBJ1-4, the complete variable domain reads KAGVTQTPRYLIKTRGQQVTLSCSPISGHRSVSWYQQTPGQGLQFLFEYFSETQRNKGNFPGRFSGRQFSNSRSEMNVSTLELGDSALYLCASTKQGYNEKLFFGSGTQLSVL.

The rearrangement links TRBV7-9 to TRBJ2-5, with TRBD2 as a possible D gene (6 bases). Trimming cost V 7 bases and J 3 bases, with 27 bases left between them. Germline V gene lookup returns CDR1 SEHNR and CDR2 FQNEAQ (reference sequence). The CDR3 contains 18 residues. The chain's CDR3 is CASTIGGRSGGAKETQYF. CDR3 nucleotides: TGTGCCAGCACCATTGGGGGGAGATCTGGGGGAGCGAAAGAGACCCAGTACTTC.